The next 6 T cell receptor beta chains were all read from a single sample in a study of graft-versus-host responses after intestinal transplantation. The repertoire was sequenced with immunoSEQ multiplex PCR; TCRdb's copy has only in-frame clones and lacks some. Among 25,000 to 30,000 clones listed, 82% were seen once. Antigen specificity for these receptors is unknown. The sequences come from unstimulated CD4+ T cells sorted from spleen or lymph node cells, collected before intestinal transplant. These receptors all stem from a human donor who received an intestinal transplant.

This clone has only one observation. The chain combines TRBV5-1 with TRBJ2-6; no clear D gene. Trimming took 0 bases from V and 4 from J, leaving 5 bases between them. The CDR3 is 14 amino acids. Germline V gene data show CDR1 as SGHRS and CDR2 as YFSETQ. Here the CDR3 DNA reads TGCGCCAGCAGCTTGGGGGCGGGGGCCAACGTCCTGACTTTC. It codes for CASSLGAGANVLTF.

The genes are TRBV5-1 and TRBJ2-3; TRBD2 matches 10 bases. V was pared by 5 bases and J by 3 bases, with 6 bases of the junction left unmatched. This CDR3 spans 15 amino acids. The germline V gene encodes CDR1 SGHRS and CDR2 YFSETQ. In DNA, the CDR3 is TGCGCCAGCAGACGTACTAGCGGGATTACAGATACGCAGTATTTT. Its protein product is CASRRTSGITDTQYF.

V usage is TRBV6-5 and J usage is TRBJ1-1; 7 bases fit TRBD1. The CDR3 length is 14 residues. Trimming removed 6 bases from V and 0 bases from J; junction bases left unmatched: 4. Looked up from germline, CDR1 is MNHEY and CDR2 is SVGAGI. The CDR3 DNA sequence: TGTGCCAGCAGGACCGACAGGGTGAACACTGAAGCTTTCTTT. Encoded protein: CASRTDRVNTEAFF.

With regard to this clone: Other DNA sequences of this sample code for an identical CDR3. V and J are TRBV6-5 and TRBJ2-7; 11 bases line up with TRBD1. The CDR3 runs to 12 residues. J lost 4 bases, V lost 8 bases, and 1 base had no gene match. Germline CDR1 is MNHEY and CDR2 is SVGAGI. CDR3 nucleotides: TGTGCCAGCGGGACAGGGGGATACGAGCAGTACTTC. Translated, it gives CASGTGGYEQYF.

The V call is TRBV6-5, the J call TRBJ1-1; D gene uncertain. The germline gives CDR1 MNHEY, CDR2 SVGAGI. The ends were cut back, 8 bases at V and 1 base at J, with 14 bases in the middle. CDR3 size: 14 residues. The CDR3 region is CASWRAGGNTEAFF. The CDR3 bases are TGTGCCAGCTGGAGGGCCGGCGGGAACACTGAAGCTTTCTTT.

The chain has TRBV11-2 and TRBJ1-1, with D maybe TRBD1 (5 bases). This CDR3 spans 13 amino acids. Trimming cost V 5 bases and J 5 bases, with 12 bases left between them. Per the germline V gene, CDR1 is SGHAT and CDR2 is FQNNGV. The DNA for the CDR3 is TGTGCCAGCAGCCCAGGGAGTAATACTGAAGCTTTCTTT. This sequence encodes CASSPGSNTEAFF.